The 4 T cell receptor beta chains reported below all come from one sample, sequenced in a study of blood T cell repertoires in COVID-19. TCRdb's copy holds only in-frame clones and misses some; the assay was immunoSEQ multiplex PCR. The sample records about 88,000 clones, 90% being singletons. Sequencing input: peripheral blood. The source is a man younger than 35 with COVID-19, enrolled during active disease.

The chain links TRBV30 to TRBJ2-1; 10 bases match TRBD2. Germline CDR1 GTSNPN, CDR2 SVGIG (reference sequence). The CDR3 is made up of 15 amino acids. V lost 2 bases and J lost 10; bases outside the gene matches: 11. Here the CDR3 DNA reads TGTGCCTGGAGTACCGGGACTAGCGTTATCACAGAGCAGTTCTTC. Amino acids: CAWSTGTSVITEQFF.

This rearrangement joins TRBV18 to TRBJ2-1; no definite D call. The CDR3 contains 14 residues. Germline-derived CDR1 and CDR2 are KGHSH and LQKENI. V gave up 4 bases and J gave up 5 bases, with 12 bases separating them. CDR3 bases: TGTGCCAGCTCACAAAAGCTCATGGACAATGAGCAGTTCTTC. Amino acids: CASSQKLMDNEQFF.

This chain connects TRBV11-2 to TRBJ2-7; TRBD2 matches 14 bases. CDR3 size: 19 residues. Germline V gives CDR1 SGHAT, CDR2 FQNNGV. Germline trimming cut 1 base from V and 2 bases from J; bases unmatched to any gene: 10. CDR3 loop: CASSLVATSGRGKAYEQYF. CDR3 nucleotides: TGTGCCAGCAGCTTAGTAGCGACTAGCGGGAGGGGGAAAGCCTACGAGCAGTACTTC.

J is TRBJ1-5 and V is TRBV19; 7 bases match TRBD1. The CDR3 sequence is 17 residues long. Germline CDR1 is LNHDA and CDR2 is SQIVND (reference sequence). V shed 1 base and J 0 bases; nucleotides not matched to a gene: 6. The CDR3 loop reads CASSIGDRVYSNQPQHF. In DNA, the CDR3 is TGTGCCAGTAGTATAGGGGACAGAGTCTATAGCAATCAGCCCCAGCATTTT. Together with reference TRBV19 and TRBJ1-5, the CDR3 gives the full variable domain: DGGITQSPKYLFRKEGQNVTLSCEQNLNHDAMYWYRQDPGQGLRLIYYSQIVNDFQKGDIAEGYSVSREKKESFPLTVTSAQKNPTAFYLCASSIGDRVYSNQPQHFGDGTRLSIL.